Listed below are T cell receptor beta chains from one sample, sequenced in a study of shared clonotypes between healthy human individuals. Produced via immunoSEQ multiplex PCR; TCRdb's table is partial and in-frame only. The sample yields about 2.3 million clones, 85% to 95% seen once. Sequenced: naive CD4+ T cells from PBMCs. Receptor source: a man aged 18 to 30 in good health. Some clones in this sample may be carry-over from other donors' samples. CDR3s include the opening cysteine and the closing phenylalanine or tryptophan. The D gene is left open where the match is weak. Part of the rows lack a size; the others show once, few, many or a class for expanded clones.

TRBV7-6	-	16	TRBD2	TRBJ2-7	CASSLVSGTISYEQYF	TGTGCCAGCAGCTTAGTTAGCGGGACTATCTCCTACGAGCAGTACTTC
TRBV11-3	-	17	-	TRBJ2-2	CASSLSVAPRATGELFF	TGTGCCAGCAGCCTCAGCGTGGCTCCACGTGCCACCGGGGAGCTGTTTTTT
TRBV9	-	16	-	TRBJ2-1	CASSARGNEGTNEQFF	TGTGCCAGCAGCGCCAGAGGGAATGAGGGGACCAATGAGCAGTTCTTC
TRBV27	-	12	TRBD1	TRBJ1-2	CASRGQEGGYTF	TGTGCCAGCAGGGGACAGGAAGGTGGCTACACCTTC
TRBV5-1	-	17	TRBD2	TRBJ2-4	CASSLGLAGGHRNIQYF	TGCGCCAGCAGCTTGGGCCTAGCGGGAGGGCATCGAAACATTCAGTACTTC
TRBV5-1	-	15	TRBD1	TRBJ1-5	CASSPGGGGNQPQHF	TGCGCCAGCAGTCCAGGGGGCGGAGGCAATCAGCCCCAGCATTTT
TRBV15	-	16	TRBD2	TRBJ2-7	CATSRDLVLAGREQYF	TGTGCCACCAGCAGAGATTTAGTGCTAGCGGGACGCGAGCAGTACTTC
TRBV5-1	-	15	TRBD2	TRBJ2-3	CASRKGLAGEDTQYF	TGCGCCAGCCGCAAGGGACTAGCGGGAGAAGATACGCAGTATTTT
TRBV20-1	-	11	-	TRBJ2-1	CSATERGEQFF	TGCAGTGCTACTGAAAGGGGGGAGCAGTTCTTC
TRBV2	-	13	-	TRBJ2-3	CASNGGPPDTQYF	TGTGCCAGCAACGGGGGACCCCCAGATACGCAGTATTTT
TRBV30	-	14	TRBD1	TRBJ1-4	CAWNQGATNEKLFF	TGTGCCTGGAATCAGGGGGCGACTAATGAAAAACTGTTTTTT
TRBV19	-	15	TRBD1	TRBJ1-2	CASRTPGQGFYGYTF	TGTGCCAGTAGAACCCCGGGACAGGGGTTCTATGGCTACACCTTC
TRBV5-8	-	15	TRBD1	TRBJ2-7	CASRLVGTGAYEQYF	TGTGCCAGCAGATTGGTTGGGACAGGAGCCTACGAGCAGTACTTC
TRBV19	-	15	-	TRBJ2-4	CASTARRDGLNIQYF	TGTGCCAGTACCGCCCGCCGGGACGGACTAAACATTCAGTACTTC
TRBV5-1	once	16	-	TRBJ1-1	CASSLTGSILNTEAFF	TGCGCCAGCAGCTTGACAGGGTCTATACTGAACACTGAAGCTTTCTTT
TRBV18	few	15	-	TRBJ1-5	CASSQGTNSNQPQHF	TGTGCCAGCTCCCAGGGGACAAATAGCAATCAGCCCCAGCATTTT
TRBV4-1	-	16	TRBD1	TRBJ2-7	CASSQPLDRTSYEQYF	TGCGCCAGCAGCCAGCCATTGGACAGGACCTCCTACGAGCAGTACTTC
TRBV5-4	-	15	TRBD2	TRBJ2-7	CASSPTGGTGYEQYF	TGTGCCAGCAGCCCTACGGGGGGGACTGGTTACGAGCAGTACTTC
TRBV5-1	-	15	-	TRBJ1-5	CASSLTPLANQPQHF	TGCGCCAGCAGCTTGACCCCCCTGGCGAATCAGCCCCAGCATTTT
TRBV30	-	15	-	TRBJ1-5	CAWSKLDFSNQPQHF	TGTGCCTGGAGCAAACTGGACTTTAGCAATCAGCCCCAGCATTTT